Reported below is one T cell receptor beta chain. Profiling relied on immunoSEQ multiplex PCR, and the TCRdb table lists in-frame clones only, not all of them. The sample lists around 120,000 clones, around 87% occurring once. This entry comes from a study of control samples from healthy donors and cancer patients. Germline CDR1 LNHNV, CDR2 YYDKDF (reference sequence). V lost 0 bases and J lost 0, with 7 bases in between. This CDR3 has 15 residues. The sequencing sample was made of blood. The V gene is TRBV15, the J gene TRBJ2-3, with a tentative D call TRBD2 (6 bases). The receptor comes from a man aged 55 to 70 in good health. The CDR3 is CATSREGTSTDTQYF. CDR3 in DNA: TGTGCCACCAGCAGAGAGGGGACTAGCACAGATACGCAGTATTTT.